This TCR beta chain was sequenced during a study of OX40 agonist ivuxolimab in advanced cancers. The wider study: The group had a mean age of about 64 years, ranged from roughly 23 to 79, and was roughly 80% male.

On this clone itself: The antigen remains undetermined.

The CDR3 totals 15 residues. In germline, CDR1 is WSHSY, CDR2 SAAADI. Trimming removed 2 bases from V and 1 base from J; junction bases left unmatched: 4. Produced via immunoSEQ multiplex PCR; TCRdb's table is partial and in-frame only. The sample records 48,000 or so clones, 83% being singletons. General observations from the study: At doses 0.1 to 3.0 mg/kg, CD4+ and CD8+ clones expanded. The authors did not determine the antigen specificity of the expanded peripheral T cells.

Sequenced material: CD4+ or CD8+ T cells sorted from blood, taken in a trial of the OX40 agonist ivuxolimab. This sequence was found in an adult with an advanced solid tumor such as melanoma, head and neck, liver or kidney cancer. V gene TRBV10-2 combines with J gene TRBJ1-1; TRBD1 matches 7 bases. The CDR3 loop is CASSERGQWNTEAFF. The CDR3 DNA sequence: TGCGCCAGCAGTGAGCGGGGACAGTGGAACACTGAAGCTTTCTTT.